This record covers a single T cell receptor beta chain. The antigen remains undetermined. MiXCR, applied by TCRdb to the 5' RACE reads, yields one record per CDR3 protein. Found here are 200,000 to 250,000 distinct CDR3 sequences, about 13% of them singletons; the top ten hold under 4.5%. V gave up 4 bases and J gave up 6 bases; unmatched junction bases: 5. CDR3 length equals 13 residues. Germline CDR1 is SGHRS and CDR2 is YFSETQ. This record belongs to a study of identical twins. Findings of the study overall: The presence of invariant MAIT and iNKT cells could partly confound analyses of zero-insertion sequences. Low generation-probability sequences were in excess among twin-shared out-of-frame alpha sequences. For monozygotic twins, models underestimated out-of-frame TCR alpha sharing.

This same sample was also part of a study on yellow fever vaccine responses in identical twins.

This receptor was identified in a woman aged 18-29 years in good health. Sequencing was done on a sample of memory (CD45RO+) T cells sorted from blood. V gene TRBV5-1 combines with J gene TRBJ2-3; 7 bases fit TRBD2. CDR3 DNA sequence: TGCGCCAGCAGCCTTAGGGAGGGGGATACGCAGTATTTT. This codes for CASSLREGDTQYF.